Described below is a single T cell receptor beta chain sequence and its context. Its antigen remains unidentified. Sequencing was performed with immunoSEQ multiplex PCR; in TCRdb, only in-frame clones are kept and a portion is missing. The table lists 150,000 or so clones, roughly 92% of them singletons. This entry comes from a study of T cell responses to AZD1222 COVID-19 vaccine. Study conclusions and caveats: After the peak T cell response, and only then, were repertoires sampled. Spike-specific TCRs gained breadth and depth after people received two AZD1222 doses. Targeting of unmutated variant regions was reportedly seen in nearly half of spike-specific TCRs. Among those given AZD1222, only five to seven were seropositive at baseline.

The source was peripheral blood, collected 28 days after the second AZD1222 dose. This receptor was obtained from an adult who received the AZD1222 COVID-19 vaccine.

CDR3 region: CASIGGGTEAFF. CDR3 sequence (DNA): TGTGCCAGCATTGGGGGGGGAACTGAAGCTTTCTTT. The chain couples TRBV27 to TRBJ1-1, with a possible D match to TRBD1 (5 bases). Germline CDR1 and CDR2: MNHEY and SMNVEV (reference sequence). V was shortened by 7 bases and J by 5 bases, with 11 bases between the two germline ends. CDR3 length: 12 residues.